The text below deals with one TCR beta chain. Its antigen is not yet known. Per-base qualities were not stored, and no clone one base away is much larger. This sample stems from a study of T cell responses to AZD1222 COVID-19 vaccine (dated by TCRdb to the early 2020s). As for the study more broadly: AZD1222 recipients with second doses at about 4 weeks or about 12 weeks were pooled, because spike-specific TCR depth and breadth did not differ between schedules. A total of about 230 trial participants underwent TCR sequencing, of whom nearly 210 received two doses of AZD1222 and some 26 received two doses of the MenACWY control vaccine. Trial participants were enrolled by age into subgroups of 18-55, 56-69 and 70-plus years, and around 140, 26 and 57 TCR-sequenced participants, respectively, were included in these subgroups. Findings and caveats that apply to the study as a whole: CD4 TCRs associated with the vaccine covered the entire spike protein, and the dominant responses were in regions 160-218 and 743-854. Because no day 14 peak-response samples were available, the repertoires could be characterized only after the peak T cell response. Nearly half of unique spike-specific TCRs reportedly recognized epitopes outside regions mutated in the B.1.351 and B.1.1.7 variants. Conclusions about previously exposed vaccinees are limited because only five to seven AZD1222 recipients were SARS-CoV-2 seropositive at baseline. A significant rise in spike-specific TCR breadth and depth was observed after two AZD1222 doses relative to day 0 and relative to MenACWY recipients. In the small 56-69-year group, the increase in depth fell short of significance, most likely because of low power. Most participants were white British and females outnumbered males, and the authors suggested that clonal diversity may have been underestimated.

According to the study, the label for this sample's time point signals: baseline before first vaccination. Vaccinee samples were obtained from the UK trials COV001 and COV002, which included a single-blind randomized controlled phase 2/3 trial of AZD1222 (ChAdOx1 nCoV-19) in healthy adults. Trial participant PBMC samples were collected at day 0 and day 28 after the second dose for TCRbeta chain sequencing. The CDR3 regions of human TCRbeta chains were subjected to immunosequencing. From the authors' description of their analysis: TCRs in the repertoires were compared against a reference library of SARS-CoV-2-specific TCRs that had been generated with the MIRA antigen-specificity platform. Breadth was defined as the fraction of unique TCRs that were SARS-CoV-2-associated. Depth was defined as the fraction of total T cells that were SARS-CoV-2-associated. Using the MIRA data, every spike-specific TCR was mapped to the spike region that the TCR reacted to and assigned to either a CD4 or a CD8 class. Log10-transformed breadth and depth values were compared by one-way ANOVA with Sidak's multiple comparisons tests. TCRdb retrieved this table from immuneACCESS and kept in-frame rearrangements only. Not all clones are present; in checked studies, unresolved V genes account for under half, and no reason is known for the remainder. D and trimming were read from the DNA, whereas the V and J calls and clone size are those reported in that table. The sample contains approximately 100,000 clones, around nine tenths of them found a single time. 12% of the sample lies in the top ten.

The germline V end is reduced by 5 bases and the J end by 3 bases; junction bases left unmatched: 15. Its CDR3 holds 18 amino acids, cysteine through phenylalanine. CDR3 DNA is the only sequence kept; it has 54 bases, read in frame from the first base. According to the germline V gene, CDR1 reads MDHEN and CDR2 reads SYDVKM. The source was peripheral blood, collected on day 0 of AZD1222 vaccination. The chain uses TRBV28 and TRBJ2-3, with 9 bases in between that match TRBD2. This receptor was taken from an adult in good health. The CDR3 protein is CASSTVLAGESRTDTQYF. The base sequence is TGTGCCAGCAGTACCGTGTTAGCGGGAGAAAGCAGAACAGATACGCAGTATTTT.